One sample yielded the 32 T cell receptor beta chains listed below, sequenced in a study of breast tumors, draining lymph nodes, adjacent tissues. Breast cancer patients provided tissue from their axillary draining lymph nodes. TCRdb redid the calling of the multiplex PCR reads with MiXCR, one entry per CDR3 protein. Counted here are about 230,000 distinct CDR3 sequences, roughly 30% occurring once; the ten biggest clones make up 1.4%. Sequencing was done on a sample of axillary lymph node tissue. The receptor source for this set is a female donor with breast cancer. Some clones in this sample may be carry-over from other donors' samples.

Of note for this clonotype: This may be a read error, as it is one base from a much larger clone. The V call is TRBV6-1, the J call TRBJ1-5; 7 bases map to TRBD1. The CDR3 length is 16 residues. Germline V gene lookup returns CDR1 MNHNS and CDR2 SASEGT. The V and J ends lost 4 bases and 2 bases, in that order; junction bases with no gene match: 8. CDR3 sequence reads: CASSGQGIKGNQPQHF. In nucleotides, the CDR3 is TGTGCCAGCAGTGGACAGGGCATAAAAGGCAATCAGCCCCAGCATTTT.

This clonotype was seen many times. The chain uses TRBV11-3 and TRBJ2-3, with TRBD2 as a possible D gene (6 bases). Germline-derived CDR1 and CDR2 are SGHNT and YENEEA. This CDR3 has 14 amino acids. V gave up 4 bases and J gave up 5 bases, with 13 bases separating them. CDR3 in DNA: TGTGCCAGCAGCTCTTGGGACGGGGGAGATACGCAGTATTTT. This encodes CASSSWDGGDTQYF.

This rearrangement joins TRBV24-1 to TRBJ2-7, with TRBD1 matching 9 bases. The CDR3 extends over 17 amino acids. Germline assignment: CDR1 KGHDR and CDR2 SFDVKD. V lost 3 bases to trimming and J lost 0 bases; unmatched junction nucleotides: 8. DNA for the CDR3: TGTGCCACCAGTGATCACACCGGGACAGGGTACTCCTACGAGCAGTACTTC. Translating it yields CATSDHTGTGYSYEQYF.

The CDR3 protein is CASRVTGQKGTQYF. Here the CDR3 DNA reads TGTGCCAGCAGGGTGACAGGGCAAAAGGGGACCCAGTACTTC. The chain employs TRBV2 and TRBJ2-5; 7 bases are a match to TRBD1. V dropped 6 bases and J dropped 7; count of bases not matched to a gene: 11. Germline V gene data show CDR1 as SNHLY and CDR2 as FYNNEI. This CDR3 comprises 14 residues.

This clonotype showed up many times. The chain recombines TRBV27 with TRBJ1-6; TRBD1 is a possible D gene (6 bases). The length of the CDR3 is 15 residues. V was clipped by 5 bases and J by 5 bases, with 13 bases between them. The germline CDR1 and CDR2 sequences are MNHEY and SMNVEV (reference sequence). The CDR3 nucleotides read TGTGCCAGCAGTCCCTCGAGGGGGAATAATTCACCCCTCCACTTT. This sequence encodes CASSPSRGNNSPLHF.

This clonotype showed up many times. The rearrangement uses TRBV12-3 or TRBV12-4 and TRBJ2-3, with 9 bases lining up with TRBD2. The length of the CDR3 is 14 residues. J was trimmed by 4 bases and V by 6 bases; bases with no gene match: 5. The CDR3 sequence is CASRWGLASDTQYF. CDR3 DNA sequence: TGTGCCAGCAGGTGGGGACTAGCCTCAGATACGCAGTATTTT.

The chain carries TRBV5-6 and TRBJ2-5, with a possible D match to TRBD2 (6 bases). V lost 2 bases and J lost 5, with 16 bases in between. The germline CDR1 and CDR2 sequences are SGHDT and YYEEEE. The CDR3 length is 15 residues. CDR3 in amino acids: CASSFLTGDWETQYF. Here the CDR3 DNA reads TGTGCCAGCAGCTTCCTTACGGGGGATTGGGAGACCCAGTACTTC.

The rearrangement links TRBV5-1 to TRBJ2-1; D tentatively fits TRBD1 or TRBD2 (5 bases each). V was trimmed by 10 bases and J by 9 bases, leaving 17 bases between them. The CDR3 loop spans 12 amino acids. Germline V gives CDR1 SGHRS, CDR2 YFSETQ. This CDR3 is CAARDQGGEQFF. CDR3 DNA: TGCGCCGCACGGGACCAGGGTGGTGAGCAGTTCTTC.

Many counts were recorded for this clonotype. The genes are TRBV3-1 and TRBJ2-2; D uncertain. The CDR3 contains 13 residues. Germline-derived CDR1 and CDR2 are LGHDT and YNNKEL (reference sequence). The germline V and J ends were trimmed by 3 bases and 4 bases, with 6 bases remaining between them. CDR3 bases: TGTGCCAGCAGCCAGTTAGTCACCGGGGAGCTGTTTTTT. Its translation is CASSQLVTGELFF.

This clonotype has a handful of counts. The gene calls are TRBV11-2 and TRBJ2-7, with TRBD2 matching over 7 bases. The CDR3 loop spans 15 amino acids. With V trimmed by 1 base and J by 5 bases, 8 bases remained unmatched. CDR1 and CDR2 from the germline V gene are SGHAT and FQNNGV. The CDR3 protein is CASSLVGGTGHEQYF. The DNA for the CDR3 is TGTGCCAGCAGCTTAGTGGGGGGGACTGGCCACGAGCAGTACTTC. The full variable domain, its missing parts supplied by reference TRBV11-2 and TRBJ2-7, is EAGVAQSPRYKIIEKRQSVAFWCNPISGHATLYWYQQILGQGPKLLIQFQNNGVVDDSQLPKDRFSAERLKGVDSTLKIQPAKLEDSAVYLCASSLVGGTGHEQYFGPGTRLTVT.

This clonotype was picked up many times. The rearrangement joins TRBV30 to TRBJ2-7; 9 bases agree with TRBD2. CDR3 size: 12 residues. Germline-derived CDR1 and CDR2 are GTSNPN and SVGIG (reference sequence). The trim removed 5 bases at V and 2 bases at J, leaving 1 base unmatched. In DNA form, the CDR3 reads TGTGCCTGGGCTAGCGGGGCCTACGAGCAGTACTTC. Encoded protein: CAWASGAYEQYF.

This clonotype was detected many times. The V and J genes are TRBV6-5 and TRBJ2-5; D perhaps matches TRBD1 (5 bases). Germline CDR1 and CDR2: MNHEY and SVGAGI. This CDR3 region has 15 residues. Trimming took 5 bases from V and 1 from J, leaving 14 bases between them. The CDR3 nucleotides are TGTGCCAGCAGTCCCCAACCTCAGGGCCAAGAGACCCAGTACTTC. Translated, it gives CASSPQPQGQETQYF.

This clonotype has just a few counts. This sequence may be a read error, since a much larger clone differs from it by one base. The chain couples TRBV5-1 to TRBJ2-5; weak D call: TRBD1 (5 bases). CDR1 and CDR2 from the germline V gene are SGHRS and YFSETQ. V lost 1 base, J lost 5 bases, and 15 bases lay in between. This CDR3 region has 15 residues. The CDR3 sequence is CASSLNSGAHETQYF. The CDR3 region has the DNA TGCGCCAGCAGCTTGAATTCTGGGGCGCACGAGACCCAGTACTTC.

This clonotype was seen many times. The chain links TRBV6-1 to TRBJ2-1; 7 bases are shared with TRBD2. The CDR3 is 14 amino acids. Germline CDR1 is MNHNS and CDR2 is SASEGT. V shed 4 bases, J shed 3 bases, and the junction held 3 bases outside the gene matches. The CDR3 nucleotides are TGTGCCAGCAGTGGGGGAGGGAGCTACAATGAGCAGTTCTTC. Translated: CASSGGGSYNEQFF.

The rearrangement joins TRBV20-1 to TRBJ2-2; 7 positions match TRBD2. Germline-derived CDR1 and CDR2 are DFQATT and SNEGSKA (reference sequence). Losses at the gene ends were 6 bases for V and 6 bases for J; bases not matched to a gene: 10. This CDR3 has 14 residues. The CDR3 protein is CSAGRGGPAGELFF. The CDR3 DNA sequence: TGCAGTGCGGGGCGGGGAGGGCCTGCCGGGGAGCTGTTTTTT.

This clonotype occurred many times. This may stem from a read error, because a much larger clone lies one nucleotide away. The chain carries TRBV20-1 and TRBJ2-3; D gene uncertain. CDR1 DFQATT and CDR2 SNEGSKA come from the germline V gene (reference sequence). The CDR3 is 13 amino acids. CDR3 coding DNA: TGCAGTGCTAGAGAGGTGGGAACAGATACGCGGTATTTT. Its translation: CSAREVGTDTRYF.

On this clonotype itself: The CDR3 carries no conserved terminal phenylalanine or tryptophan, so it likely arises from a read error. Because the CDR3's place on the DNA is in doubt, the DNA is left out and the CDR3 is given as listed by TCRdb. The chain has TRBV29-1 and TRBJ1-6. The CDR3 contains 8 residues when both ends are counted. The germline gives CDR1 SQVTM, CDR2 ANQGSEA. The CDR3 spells CSINGGTS.

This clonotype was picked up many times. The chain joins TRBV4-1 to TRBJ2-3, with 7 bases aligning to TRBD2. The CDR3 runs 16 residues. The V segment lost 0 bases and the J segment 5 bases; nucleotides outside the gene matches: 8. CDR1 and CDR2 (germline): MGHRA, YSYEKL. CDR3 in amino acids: CASSQEGRGGVDTQYF. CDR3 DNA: TGCGCCAGCAGCCAAGAAGGTCGGGGAGGGGTAGATACGCAGTATTTT.

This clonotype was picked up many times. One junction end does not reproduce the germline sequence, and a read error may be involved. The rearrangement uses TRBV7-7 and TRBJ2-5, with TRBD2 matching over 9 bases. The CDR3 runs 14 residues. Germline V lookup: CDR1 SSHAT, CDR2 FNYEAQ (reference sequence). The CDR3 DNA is TGTGCTAGCAGCTTAGCGGGGGCCCAAGAGACCCAGTACTTC. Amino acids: CASSLAGAQETQYF.

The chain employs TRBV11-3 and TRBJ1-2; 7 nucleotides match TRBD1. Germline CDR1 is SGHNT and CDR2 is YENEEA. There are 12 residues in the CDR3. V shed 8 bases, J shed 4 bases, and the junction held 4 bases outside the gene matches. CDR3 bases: TGTGCCAGCTGGGGGACAGTCTATGGCTACACCTTC. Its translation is CASWGTVYGYTF.

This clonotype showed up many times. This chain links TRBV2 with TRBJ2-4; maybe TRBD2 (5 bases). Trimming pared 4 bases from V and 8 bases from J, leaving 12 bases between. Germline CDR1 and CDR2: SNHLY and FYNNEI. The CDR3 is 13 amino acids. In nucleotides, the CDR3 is TGTGCCAGCAGTGGTGACCGAGGGCACATTCAGTACTTC. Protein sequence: CASSGDRGHIQYF. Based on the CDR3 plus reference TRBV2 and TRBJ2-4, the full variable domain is EPEVTQTPSHQVTQMGQEVILRCVPISNHLYFYWYRQILGQKVEFLVSFYNNEISEKSEIFDDQFSVERPDGSNFTLKIRSTKLEDSAMYFCASSGDRGHIQYFGAGTRLSVL.

CDR3 nucleotide sequence: TGTGCCAGCTCCCGAACCACGTTGGGAAACACCATATATTTT. It specifies CASSRTTLGNTIYF. The chain has TRBV18 and TRBJ1-3, with unresolved D. Germline lookup yields CDR1 KGHSH and CDR2 LQKENI. The CDR3 sequence is 14 residues long. The V end was cut by 6 bases, the J end by 4 bases, with 13 bases between. The full variable domain, in which reference TRBV18 and TRBJ1-3 provide the parts outside the CDR3, is NAGVMQNPRHLVRRRGQEARLRCSPMKGHSHVYWYRQLPEEGLKFMVYLQKENIIDESGMPKERFSAEFPKEGPSILRIQQVVRGDSAAYFCASSRTTLGNTIYFGEGSWLTVV.

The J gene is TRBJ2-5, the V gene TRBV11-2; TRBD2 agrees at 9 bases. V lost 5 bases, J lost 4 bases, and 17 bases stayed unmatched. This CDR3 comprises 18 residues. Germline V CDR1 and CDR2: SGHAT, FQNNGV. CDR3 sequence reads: CASSLRTSASIRPETQYF. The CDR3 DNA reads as TGTGCCAGCAGCCTGAGGACTAGCGCGAGCATACGCCCAGAGACCCAGTACTTC.

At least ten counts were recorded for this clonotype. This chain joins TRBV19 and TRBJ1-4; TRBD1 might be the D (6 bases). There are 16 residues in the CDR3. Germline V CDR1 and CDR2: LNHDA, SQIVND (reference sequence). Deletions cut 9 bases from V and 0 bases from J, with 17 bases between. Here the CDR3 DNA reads TGTGCCAGCCGCTTGGGACACTATGCAACTAATGAAAAACTGTTTTTT. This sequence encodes CASRLGHYATNEKLFF.

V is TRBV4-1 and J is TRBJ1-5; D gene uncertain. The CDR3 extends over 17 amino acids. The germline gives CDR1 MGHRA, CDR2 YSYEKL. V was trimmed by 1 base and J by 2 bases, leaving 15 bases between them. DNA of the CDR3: TGCGCCAGCAGCCAAGTCGGGAGGGCGATGGGCAATCAGCCCCAGCATTTT. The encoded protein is CASSQVGRAMGNQPQHF.

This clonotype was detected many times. The CDR3 reads CAIAGGGRSNQPQHF. DNA for the CDR3: TGTGCCATTGCCGGGGGGGGCCGGAGCAATCAGCCCCAGCATTTT. The chain links TRBV10-3 to TRBJ1-5, with TRBD1 as a possible D gene (6 bases). V dropped 9 bases and J dropped 1 base, with 16 bases sitting between them. The CDR3 covers 15 residues. The germline V gene has CDR1 ENHRY and CDR2 SYGVKD.

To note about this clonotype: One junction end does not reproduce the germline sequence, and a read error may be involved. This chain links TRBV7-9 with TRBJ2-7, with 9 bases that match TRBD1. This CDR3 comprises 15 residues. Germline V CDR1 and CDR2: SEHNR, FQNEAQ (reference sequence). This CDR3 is CAGSYPGQGAYEQHF. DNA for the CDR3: TGTGCCGGCAGTTATCCGGGACAGGGAGCCTACGAGCAGCACTTC.

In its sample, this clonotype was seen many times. As DNA, the CDR3 is TGTGCCAGCGCTTTACACCGGGGGCAAAAACTGTTTTTT. Its protein is CASALHRGQKLFF. The chain employs TRBV6-1 and TRBJ1-4; D perhaps matches TRBD1 (6 bases). The germline V gene has CDR1 MNHNS and CDR2 SASEGT. The V and J ends lost 8 bases and 9 bases respectively, with 16 bases between them. CDR3 length: 13 amino acids.

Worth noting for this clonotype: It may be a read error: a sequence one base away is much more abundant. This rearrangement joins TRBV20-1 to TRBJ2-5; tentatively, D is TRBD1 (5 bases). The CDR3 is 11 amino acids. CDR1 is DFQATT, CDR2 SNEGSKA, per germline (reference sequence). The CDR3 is CSARTEETQSF. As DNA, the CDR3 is TGCAGTGCTAGGACAGAAGAGACCCAGTCCTTC.

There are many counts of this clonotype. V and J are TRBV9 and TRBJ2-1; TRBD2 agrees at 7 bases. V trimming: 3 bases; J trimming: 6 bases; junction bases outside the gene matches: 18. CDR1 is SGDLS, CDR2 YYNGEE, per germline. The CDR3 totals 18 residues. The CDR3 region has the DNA TGTGCCAGCAGCGACGAGACCGACAGACTACTAGCGACCAATGAGCAGTTCTTC. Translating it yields CASSDETDRLLATNEQFF.

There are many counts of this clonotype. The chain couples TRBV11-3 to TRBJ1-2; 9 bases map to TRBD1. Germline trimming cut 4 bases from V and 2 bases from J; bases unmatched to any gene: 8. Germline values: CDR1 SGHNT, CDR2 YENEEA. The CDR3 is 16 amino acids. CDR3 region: CASSSGGDRANYGYTF. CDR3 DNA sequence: TGTGCCAGCAGCTCCGGCGGGGACAGGGCGAACTATGGCTACACCTTC. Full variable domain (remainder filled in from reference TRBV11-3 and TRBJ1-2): EAGVVQSPRYKIIEKKQPVAFWCNPISGHNTLYWYLQNLGQGPELLIRYENEEAVDDSQLPKDRFSAERLKGVDSTLKIQPAELGDSAVYLCASSSGGDRANYGYTFGSGTRLTVV.

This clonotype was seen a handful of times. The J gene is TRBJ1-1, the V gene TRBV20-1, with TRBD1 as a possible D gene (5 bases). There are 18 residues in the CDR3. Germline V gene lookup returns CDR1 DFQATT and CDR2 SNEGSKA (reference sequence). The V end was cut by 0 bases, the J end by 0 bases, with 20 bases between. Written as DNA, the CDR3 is TGCAGTGCTAGAGATATAAAGATTCAGGGTGTTATGAACACTGAAGCTTTCTTT. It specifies CSARDIKIQGVMNTEAFF.